This TCR beta chain was sequenced during a study of shared clonotypes between healthy human individuals. Study-level background: Used for every donor were three CD4 naive, three CD4 memory, two CD8 naive and one CD8 memory plate. General study points: Sharing of clonotypes among donors was expected to vary with sequencing depth.

This table comes from immunoSEQ multiplex PCR, and its TCRdb copy is limited to in-frame clones, with some not included. The data show roughly 2,000,000 clones, just under 95% seen once. Only CD45RO-negative cells positively selected for CCR7 counted as naive CD8 cells, so terminally differentiated effector memory CD45RA+ cells were excluded. Germline CDR1 and CDR2: SGDLS and YYNGEE. CDR3 length equals 14 residues. The germline V and J ends were trimmed by 4 bases and 6 bases, with 16 bases remaining between them. For this clone: The antigen remains unidentified.

This chain uses TRBV9 with TRBJ1-2, with D maybe TRBD1 (5 bases). The sample consisted of naive CD8+ T cells from PBMCs. The clonotype was recovered from a man aged 18 to 30 in good health. Some clones in this sample may be carry-over from other donors' samples. The CDR3 is CASSLRGQGHGYTF. Written as DNA, the CDR3 is TGTGCCAGCAGCCTGCGCGGGCAGGGTCATGGCTACACCTTC.